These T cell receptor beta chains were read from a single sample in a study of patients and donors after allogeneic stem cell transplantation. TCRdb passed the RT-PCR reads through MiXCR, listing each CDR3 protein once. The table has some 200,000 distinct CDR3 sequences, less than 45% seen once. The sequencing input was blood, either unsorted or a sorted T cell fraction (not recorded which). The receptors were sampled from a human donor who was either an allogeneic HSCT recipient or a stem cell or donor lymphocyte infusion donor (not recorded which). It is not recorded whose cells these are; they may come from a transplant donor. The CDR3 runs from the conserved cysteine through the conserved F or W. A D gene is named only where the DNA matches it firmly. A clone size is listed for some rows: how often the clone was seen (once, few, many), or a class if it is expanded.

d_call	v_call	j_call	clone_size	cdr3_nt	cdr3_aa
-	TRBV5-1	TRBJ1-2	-	TGCGCCAGCAGCTTGGACGGCAGCCCCTATGGCTACACCTTC	CASSLDGSPYGYTF
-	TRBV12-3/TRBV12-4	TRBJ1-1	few	TGTGCCAGCAGTTTTATATTTGAAGCTTTCTTT	CASSFIFEAFF
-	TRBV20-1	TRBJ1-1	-	TGCAGCCCGTCCCACGGCAGGCGGACTAAGAACACTGAAGCTTTCTTT	CSPSHGRRTKNTEAFF
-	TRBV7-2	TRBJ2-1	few	TGTGCCAGCAGTCTGTCAGGCGGAGGGAGTGAGCAGTTCTTC	CASSLSGGGSEQFF
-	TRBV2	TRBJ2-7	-	TGTGCCAGCAGTGGAAACCTGACGGGTGCATACGAGCAGTACTTC	CASSGNLTGAYEQYF
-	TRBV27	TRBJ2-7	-	TGTGCCAGCAGCTGGAGGGACGTACCCTACGAGCAGTACTTC	CASSWRDVPYEQYF
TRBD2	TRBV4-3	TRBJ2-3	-	TGCGCCAGCAGCCAAGATCGTCTAGCGGGAGTAGGCACAGATACGCAGTATTTT	CASSQDRLAGVGTDTQYF
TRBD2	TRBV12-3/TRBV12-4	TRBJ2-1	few	TGTGCCAGCAGTTTAGGGTCTCTAGCGGGAGGAAATGAGCAGTTCTTC	CASSLGSLAGGNEQFF
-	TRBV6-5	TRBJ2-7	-	TGTGCCAGCAGTTTAACCGACAGGATCTCCTACGAGCAGTACTTC	CASSLTDRISYEQYF
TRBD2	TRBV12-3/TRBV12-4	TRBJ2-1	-	TGTGCCAGCAGTTCTATGTCTCTAGCGGGAGATGAGCAGTTCTTC	CASSSMSLAGDEQFF
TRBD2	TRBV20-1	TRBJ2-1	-	TGCAGTGTCGGTAGCGGGAGCACGAATGAGCAGTTCTTC	CSVGSGSTNEQFF
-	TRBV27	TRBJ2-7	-	TGTGCCAGCAGTTTATTACAGGGTAGGAACGAGCAGTACTTC	CASSLLQGRNEQYF
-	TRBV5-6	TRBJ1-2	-	TGTGCCAGCAGCCCTGGACCCGGCTACACCTTC	CASSPGPGYTF
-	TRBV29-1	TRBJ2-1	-	TGCAGCGTTGTCCTAGGAAGTGTGGAGCAGTTCTTC	CSVVLGSVEQFF
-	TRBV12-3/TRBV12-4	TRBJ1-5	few	TGTGCCAGCACCAACTATAACCAGCCCCAGCATTTT	CASTNYNQPQHF
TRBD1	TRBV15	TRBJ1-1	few	TGTGCCACCAGCAGAGATCGGGACAGTTTGAACACTGAAGCTTTCTTT	CATSRDRDSLNTEAFF
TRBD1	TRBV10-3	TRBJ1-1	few	TGTGCCATCAGTGAGGACAGGGTGAACACTGAAGCTTTCTTT	CAISEDRVNTEAFF
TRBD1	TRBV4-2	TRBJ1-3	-	TGTGCCAGCAGCCTAGAGGTAACAGGGGGCCGCTCTGGAAACACCATATATTTT	CASSLEVTGGRSGNTIYF
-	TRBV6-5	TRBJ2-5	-	TGTGCTGTGTCTGGAGGCCAGGAGACCCAGTACTTC	CAVSGGQETQYF
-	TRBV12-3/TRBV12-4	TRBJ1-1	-	TGTGCCAGCAGCTTTAGGAGGGTTAGGACTTTCTTT	CASSFRRVRTFF
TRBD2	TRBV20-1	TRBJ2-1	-	TGCAGTGCTAGCCGAGCGGGAAATGAGCAGTTCTTC	CSASRAGNEQFF
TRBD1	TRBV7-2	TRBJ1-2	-	TGTGCCAGTTCTCTGGCGGCAGGGGGGAATGGCTACACCTTC	CASSLAAGGNGYTF
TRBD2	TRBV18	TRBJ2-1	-	TGTGCCAGCTCACCCCCGGGACTAGCGGGTTCCAGCTCCTACAATGAGCAGTTCTTC	CASSPPGLAGSSSYNEQFF
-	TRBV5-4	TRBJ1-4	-	TGTGCCAGCAGCACCAACAGGGCCGTTAATGAAAAACTGTTTTTT	CASSTNRAVNEKLFF
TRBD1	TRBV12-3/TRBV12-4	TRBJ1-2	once	TGTGCCAGCAGCCCGGGACAGGCCTCAACTAACTATGGCTACACCTTC	CASSPGQASTNYGYTF
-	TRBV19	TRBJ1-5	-	TGTGCCAGTAGCCCCGGACCCCTGGCGGATCAGCCCCAGCATTTT	CASSPGPLADQPQHF
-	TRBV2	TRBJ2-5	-	TGTGCCAGCAGCGCGACGGGGGAGTATATGGAGACCCAGTACTTC	CASSATGEYMETQYF
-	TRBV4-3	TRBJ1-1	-	TGCGCCAGCAGCCAACGGGAGGGGACTGAAGCTTTCTTT	CASSQREGTEAFF
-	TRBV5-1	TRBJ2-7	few	TGCGCCAGCAGCTTGGCCTCCCCCTACGAGCAGTACTTC	CASSLASPYEQYF
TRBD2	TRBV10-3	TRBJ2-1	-	TGTGCCATCAGCGTTCTAGCGGGAATGGAGCAGTTCTTC	CAISVLAGMEQFF
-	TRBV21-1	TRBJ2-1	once	TGTGCCAGCCTCGGGACGGACAATGAGCAGTTCTTC	CASLGTDNEQFF
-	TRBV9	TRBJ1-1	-	TGTGCCAGCAGCGACGACTTGAACACTGAAGCTTTCTTT	CASSDDLNTEAFF
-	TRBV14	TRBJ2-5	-	TGTGCCAGCAGCCAAGTAAGGTCCGGGCAGTTAATAGCCGAGACCCAGTACTTC	CASSQVRSGQLIAETQYF
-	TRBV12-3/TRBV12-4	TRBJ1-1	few	TGTGCCAGCGTCGGGGTCCCGAACACTGAAGCTTTCTTT	CASVGVPNTEAFF
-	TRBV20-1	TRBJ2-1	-	TGCAGTGCTAGAGATTTGGAGCGTTTAGCCTTC	CSARDLERLAF
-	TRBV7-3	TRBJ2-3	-	TGTGCCAGCAGCTTAATCGGAGACACAGATACGCAGTATTTT	CASSLIGDTDTQYF
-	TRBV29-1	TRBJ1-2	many	TGCAGCGTTGAAGTCGGCAGGGTCTATGGCTACACCTTC	CSVEVGRVYGYTF
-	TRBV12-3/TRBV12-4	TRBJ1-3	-	TGTGCCAGCAGTTACACGAGCTCTGGAAACACCATATATTTT	CASSYTSSGNTIYF
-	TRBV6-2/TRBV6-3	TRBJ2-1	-	TGTGCCAGCAGTTACGTAGGGAATGAGCAGTTCTTC	CASSYVGNEQFF
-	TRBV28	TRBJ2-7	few	TGTGCCAGCAGTTTATCGGGATCAACAGGGTCCTACGAGCAGTACTTC	CASSLSGSTGSYEQYF
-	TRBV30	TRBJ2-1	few	TGTGCCTGGAGTCTTTTGACGGACTCCGAGCAGTTCTTC	CAWSLLTDSEQFF
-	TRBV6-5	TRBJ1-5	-	TGTGCCAGCACTCCCCGGTGGACAGAGAATCAGCCCCAGCATTTT	CASTPRWTENQPQHF
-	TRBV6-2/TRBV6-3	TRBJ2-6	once	TGTGCCAGCAGTTTCCCCACCCGGACTGGGGCCAACGTCCTGACTTTC	CASSFPTRTGANVLTF
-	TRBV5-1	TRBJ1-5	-	TGCGCCAGCAGCTTGGCCGAGGGTCAGCCCCAGCATTTT	CASSLAEGQPQHF
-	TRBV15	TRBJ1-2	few	TGTGCCACCAGCAGAGAAACGGGACTCCCCATCCTCTACACCTTC	CATSRETGLPILYTF
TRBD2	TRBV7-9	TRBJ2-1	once	TGTGCCAGTACAGACGGGACTAGCAAGAATGAGCAGTTCTTC	CASTDGTSKNEQFF
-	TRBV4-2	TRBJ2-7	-	TGTGCCAGCAGCCAAGAAGTATCGGGGTACCGGCACGAGCAGTACTTC	CASSQEVSGYRHEQYF
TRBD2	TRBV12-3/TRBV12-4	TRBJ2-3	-	TGTGCCAGCAGTATAGCGGGAGAAGGAACAGATACGCAGTATTTT	CASSIAGEGTDTQYF
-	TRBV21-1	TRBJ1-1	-	TGTGCCAGCAGCAAAGAGGGGGGACGGCGAGCTGAAGCTTTCTTT	CASSKEGGRRAEAFF
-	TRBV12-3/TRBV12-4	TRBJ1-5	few	TGTGCCAGCAGTTTATGGGCAGGGAAGGGCAATCAGCCCCAGCATTTT	CASSLWAGKGNQPQHF
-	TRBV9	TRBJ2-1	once	TGTGCCAGCAGCGGACGAAGGGGCACATGGAATGAGCAGTTCTTC	CASSGRRGTWNEQFF
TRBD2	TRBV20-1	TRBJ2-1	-	TGCAGTGCTAGAGATCCCCTGGTAGCGGGAGCTCGAGAGCAGTTCTTC	CSARDPLVAGAREQFF
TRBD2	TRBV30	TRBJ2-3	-	TGTGCCTGGAGTGTACTAGGACTAGGAGGAGAGGATACGCAGTATTTT	CAWSVLGLGGEDTQYF
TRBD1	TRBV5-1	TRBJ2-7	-	TGCGCCAGCAGCCGCAGTGGACAGGGCTACGAGCAGTACTTC	CASSRSGQGYEQYF
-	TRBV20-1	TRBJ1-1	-	TGCAGTGCTAGAACCCCGGGGGCGAACACTGAAGCTTTCTTT	CSARTPGANTEAFF
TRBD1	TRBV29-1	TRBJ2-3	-	TGCAGCTCAACGCAGGGGGACCAACCAGATACGCAGTATTTT	CSSTQGDQPDTQYF
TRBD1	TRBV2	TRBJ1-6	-	TGTGCCAGCAGCCGGGGACAGGGGATAGATTCACCCCTCCACTTT	CASSRGQGIDSPLHF
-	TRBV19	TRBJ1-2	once	TGTGCCATCAGTAGAGGACTAGGCTACACCTTC	CAISRGLGYTF
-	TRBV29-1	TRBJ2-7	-	TGCAGCGTAAACACCTCGGAGGGGGAGGGGGCCTACGAGCAGTACTTC	CSVNTSEGEGAYEQYF